These 16 T cell receptor beta chains were sequenced from one sample in a study of T cell responses to AZD1222 COVID-19 vaccine. Profiling relied on immunoSEQ multiplex PCR, and the TCRdb table lists in-frame clones only, not all of them. The sample holds approximately 84,000 clones, about four fifths seen once. Specimen: peripheral blood, collected 28 days after the second AZD1222 dose. These receptors came from an adult who received the AZD1222 COVID-19 vaccine.

This chain connects TRBV7-6 to TRBJ1-1, with unresolved D. The V gene lost 1 base and the J gene lost 1 base, with 13 bases spanning the gap. This CDR3 region has 16 residues. In germline, CDR1 is SGHVS, CDR2 FNYEAQ. The CDR3 region has the DNA TGTGCCAGCAGCTTAGGAGGTCTCCGCGGGAACACTGAAGCTTTCTTT. Protein sequence: CASSLGGLRGNTEAFF.

The chain carries TRBV13 and TRBJ1-3, with no clear D. This CDR3 is 16 amino acids long. Trimming stripped 2 bases from V and 0 bases from J, with 11 bases between. In germline, CDR1 is PRHDT, CDR2 FYEKMQ (reference sequence). The chain's CDR3 is CASSLLVDNSGNTIYF. DNA of the CDR3: TGTGCCAGCAGCTTATTGGTCGACAACTCTGGAAACACCATATATTTT. The variable domain in full, completed from reference TRBV13 and TRBJ1-3, reads AAGVIQSPRHLIKEKRETATLKCYPIPRHDTVYWYQQGPGQDPQFLISFYEKMQSDKGSIPDRFSAQQFSDYHSELNMSSLELGDSALYFCASSLLVDNSGNTIYFGEGSWLTVV.

The DNA for the CDR3 is TGCGCCAGCAGCCTGGGGGGAGGGGGCGCAGGCACCGGGGAGCTGTTTTTT. The encoded protein is CASSLGGGGAGTGELFF. The gene calls are TRBV4-1 and TRBJ2-2; the D gene could be TRBD1 or TRBD2 (7 bases each). V was cut by 4 bases and J by 4 bases, with 19 bases left in between. Germline CDR1 reads MGHRA; CDR2 reads YSYEKL. The CDR3 consists of 17 residues.

This sequence joins TRBV6-5 and TRBJ1-1, with D perhaps TRBD1 (5 bases). V lost 2 bases and J 5 bases, leaving 12 bases between the germline ends. This CDR3 has 14 amino acids. Per the germline V gene, CDR1 is MNHEY and CDR2 is SVGAGI. The CDR3 loop is CASSYAGGRTEAFF. CDR3 in DNA: TGTGCCAGCAGTTACGCCGGGGGGAGAACTGAAGCTTTCTTT.

The genes are TRBV5-1 and TRBJ1-1, with D possibly TRBD1 on 5 matching bases. The CDR3 consists of 19 residues. Trimming removed 4 bases from V and 4 bases from J, with 29 bases in between. Germline V gene sequence: CDR1 SGHRS, CDR2 YFSETQ. The CDR3 loop reads CASSPNRPGRAGTSTEAFF. CDR3 coding DNA: TGCGCCAGCAGCCCGAATCGCCCCGGGCGGGCCGGGACTTCCACTGAAGCTTTCTTT.

The rearrangement joins TRBV27 to TRBJ2-1; TRBD2 aligns across 8 bases. CDR3 length equals 17 residues. The junction had 5 bases not matched to a gene; V was cut back by 1 base and J by 0 bases. The germline CDR1 and CDR2 sequences are MNHEY and SMNVEV (reference sequence). In nucleotides, the CDR3 is TGTGCCAGCAGTTTATATGGGACTAGAAGCTCCTACAATGAGCAGTTCTTC. This translates into CASSLYGTRSSYNEQFF.

The chain couples TRBV5-6 to TRBJ2-1; 8 nucleotides line up with TRBD1. The germline CDR1 and CDR2 sequences are SGHDT and YYEEEE. Trimming removed 2 bases from V and 9 bases from J; junction bases left unmatched: 10. The CDR3 runs 15 residues. CDR3 in DNA: TGTGCCAGCAGCTTACCCGGGACAGGCAGGGGTGAGCAGTTCTTC. It specifies CASSLPGTGRGEQFF.

Turning to this clone: The sample has other DNA sequences that encode this CDR3 too. The chain joins TRBV28 to TRBJ2-1; D is undetermined. V was clipped by 6 bases and J by 6 bases, with 9 bases between them. CDR1 MDHEN and CDR2 SYDVKM come from the germline V gene. This CDR3 has 12 amino acids. Here the CDR3 reads CASSSPPNEQFF. The CDR3 DNA is TGTGCCAGCAGCTCGCCCCCCAATGAGCAGTTCTTC.

The chain has TRBV7-8 and TRBJ2-1; 12 bases are a match to TRBD2. The trim removed 5 bases at V and 6 bases at J, leaving 14 bases unmatched. CDR1 SGHVS and CDR2 FQNEAQ come from the germline V gene. The CDR3 has 18 amino acids. CDR3 in DNA: TGTGCCAGCAGCCCTGAAAGCGCTCTAGCGGGAGGGGCCAATGAGCAGTTCTTC. Translated, it gives CASSPESALAGGANEQFF.

The genes are TRBV28 and TRBJ2-2, with D perhaps TRBD2 (7 bases). V lost 2 bases and J 6 bases, leaving 13 bases between the germline ends. In germline, CDR1 is MDHEN, CDR2 SYDVKM. The CDR3 covers 15 residues. This chain's CDR3 is CASSLAGAAAGELFF. The CDR3 DNA reads TGTGCCAGCAGTTTAGCGGGGGCAGCGGCCGGGGAGCTGTTTTTT. The whole variable domain, filled in from reference TRBV28 and TRBJ2-2, reads DVKVTQSSRYLVKRTGEKVFLECVQDMDHENMFWYRQDPGLGLRLIYFSYDVKMKEKGDIPEGYSVSREKKERFSLILESASTNQTSMYLCASSLAGAAAGELFFGEGSRLTVL.

This chain links TRBV7-2 with TRBJ1-1; possible D gene TRBD1, 5 bases. V dropped 4 bases and J dropped 6 bases, with 24 bases sitting between them. CDR3 size: 17 residues. The germline V gene encodes CDR1 SGHTA and CDR2 FQGNSA. The CDR3 sequence: CASSSYVGLTGVAEAFF. CDR3 coding DNA: TGTGCCAGCAGCTCCTATGTGGGGCTAACTGGGGTAGCTGAAGCTTTCTTT.

The chain has TRBV28 and TRBJ1-4, with D perhaps matching TRBD1 (6 bases). Germline CDR1 and CDR2: MDHEN and SYDVKM. This CDR3 is built from 15 residues. Trimming pared 5 bases from V and 6 bases from J, leaving 16 bases between. CDR3 sequence: CASSTRTDPDEKLFF. The CDR3 DNA sequence: TGTGCCAGCAGTACCCGGACAGATCCTGATGAAAAACTGTTTTTT.

The chain employs TRBV4-2 and TRBJ2-4, with TRBD2 identical over 9 bases. The CDR3 length is 17 residues. With V trimmed by 1 base and J by 0 bases, 4 bases remained unmatched. Germline V gene sequence: CDR1 LGHNA, CDR2 YNFKEQ. The CDR3 region is CASSQGLAGLAKNIQYF. The CDR3 nucleotides read TGTGCCAGCAGCCAAGGTCTAGCGGGGCTAGCCAAAAACATTCAGTACTTC.

V and J are TRBV13 and TRBJ2-3, with 13 positions matching TRBD2. There are 16 residues in the CDR3. Germline V CDR1 and CDR2: PRHDT, FYEKMQ (reference sequence). After removal of 5 bases from V and 4 bases from J, the junction contained 6 bases not matched to a gene. The CDR3 spells CASSGRTSGSSDTQYF. In DNA, the CDR3 is TGTGCCAGCAGCGGGCGGACTAGCGGGAGCTCAGATACGCAGTATTTT.

V is TRBV6-2 or TRBV6-3 and J is TRBJ1-1, with D unclear. The CDR3 runs to 15 residues. V was clipped by 0 bases and J by 1 base, with 9 bases between them. Germline values: CDR1 MNHEY, CDR2 SVGEGT. The CDR3 nucleotides are TGTGCCAGCAGTTACTCCTCCCGTGGGAACACTGAAGCTTTCTTT. It translates to CASSYSSRGNTEAFF.

The J gene is TRBJ1-6, the V gene TRBV3-1 (or the pseudogene TRBV3-2); D not certain. This CDR3 has 16 residues. The V gene lost 2 bases and the J gene lost 7 bases, with 15 bases spanning the gap. Germline CDR1 is LGHDT and CDR2 is YNNKEL (reference sequence). Here the CDR3 DNA reads TGTGCCAGCAGCCAATCGCGGCACACTAAGAATTCACCCCTCCACTTT. Amino acid sequence: CASSQSRHTKNSPLHF.